This T cell receptor beta chain was identified during a study of T cell responses to AZD1222 COVID-19 vaccine. Germline CDR1 reads LGHDT; CDR2 reads YNNKEL (reference sequence). V was trimmed by 0 bases and J by 6 bases, leaving 5 bases between them. The CDR3 runs 12 residues. The repertoire was sequenced with immunoSEQ multiplex PCR; TCRdb's copy has only in-frame clones and lacks some. The repertoire has 75,000 to 95,000 clones, more than 85% of them found once; the top ten carry around 28%. A remark on this clone: The antigen remains unidentified.

General study findings and limits: A rise in Spike-specific TCR breadth and depth followed two AZD1222 doses. Donors were largely white British and mainly female; clonal diversity was possibly underestimated. Repertoire sampling occurred only after the peak T cell response.

The chain links TRBV3-1 (or the pseudogene TRBV3-2) to TRBJ2-5; D is unclear. The sample here was peripheral blood, taken 28 days after the second AZD1222 dose. This TCR came from an adult who received the AZD1222 COVID-19 vaccine. DNA for the CDR3: TGTGCCAGCAGCCAAGATATGAAGACCCAGTACTTC. Translating it yields CASSQDMKTQYF.